These T cell receptor beta chains were read from a single sample in a study of blood T cell repertoires in COVID-19. Clones were read by immunoSEQ multiplex PCR, and TCRdb kept only the in-frame ones, dropping some. The table records around 200,000 clones, approximately 90% of them present only once. Sequencing was done on a sample of PBMCs or T cells enriched from blood (not recorded which). The receptor source for this set is a man aged 30 to 39 who had recovered from COVID-19. Both conserved end residues are part of each CDR3. D genes are given only for firm matches. Expanded clones are given a class, and other clones once, few, many or no size at all.

d_call j_call clone_size v_call cdr3_nt cdr3_aa
TRBD2 TRBJ2-1 . TRBV10-1 TGCGCCAGCAGTAACAAGGGACTAGCGTCCTACAATGAGCAGTTCTTC CASSNKGLASYNEQFF
. TRBJ2-5 . TRBV4-1 TGCGCCAGCAGCCGACAGCGGACAGACCAAGAGACCCAGTACTTC CASSRQRTDQETQYF
TRBD2 TRBJ2-2 . TRBV14 TGTGCCAGCAGCCAAAGTAGAGGACTAGCGGGAAGCGACACCGGGGAGCTGTTTTTT CASSQSRGLAGSDTGELFF
. TRBJ2-6 . TRBV6-5 TGTGCCAGCAGTCGGGATCGGCCGGTCGACAACGTCCTGACTTTC CASSRDRPVDNVLTF
. TRBJ2-1 . TRBV6-1 TGTGCCAGCAGTGACCAGCGAGGGAATGAGCAGTTCTTC CASSDQRGNEQFF
. TRBJ2-1 . TRBV19 TGTGCCAGTAGTACCCCCTCTAGCGCGTCCTACAATGAGCAGTTCTTC CASSTPSSASYNEQFF
. TRBJ1-5 . TRBV4-1 TGCGCCAGCAGCCACCCCGACAGTTTTAATCAGCCCCAGCATTTT CASSHPDSFNQPQHF
. TRBJ2-3 . TRBV7-7 TGTGCCAGCAGCTTAACCAGCGGCACAGATACGCAGTATTTT CASSLTSGTDTQYF
. TRBJ2-7 . TRBV18 TGTGCCAGCTCACCCCACCAGGGCTACGAGCAGTACTTC CASSPHQGYEQYF
TRBD2 TRBJ2-5 . TRBV5-4 TGTGCCAGCAGCTTGACCGGACGGACTAGCGGGAGAGAGACCCAGTACTTC CASSLTGRTSGRETQYF
. TRBJ1-2 . TRBV9 TGTGCCAGCAGCGCCAGATCGCGGGGCTCGGACTATGGCTACACCTTC CASSARSRGSDYGYTF
TRBD2 TRBJ2-7 . TRBV28 TGTGCCAGCAGTTCTAGCGGGTCCAACTCCTACGAGCAGTACTTC CASSSSGSNSYEQYF
. TRBJ1-1 . TRBV21-1 TGTGCCAGCCTCAGGATGCGGACAGGGCGGAGAACTGAAGCTTTCTTT CASLRMRTGRRTEAFF
. TRBJ2-3 . TRBV2 TGTGCCAGCAGTGACGGCCCTGCAGGGGGCACAGATACGCAGTATTTT CASSDGPAGGTDTQYF
. TRBJ2-6 . TRBV24-1 TGTGCCACCAGTGACCTCCCCTCGGCTGGGGCCAACGTCCTGACTTTC CATSDLPSAGANVLTF
. TRBJ2-7 few TRBV5-8 TGTGCCAGCAGCTTGTCTAGCTCCTACGAGCAGTACTTC CASSLSSSYEQYF
. TRBJ2-7 . TRBV27 . CASSSSRSSYEQYF
. TRBJ2-2 . TRBV7-2 TGTGCCAGCAGCCTACAGGGGAGGTCCGGGGAGCTGTTTTTT CASSLQGRSGELFF
TRBD1 TRBJ1-2 . TRBV5-6 TGTGCCAGCAGCACCCGACAGGGTCCGAACTATGGCTACACCTTC CASSTRQGPNYGYTF
TRBD2 TRBJ2-7 . TRBV3-1/TRBV3-2 TGTGCCAGCAGCCAAGGTAGCGGGAGGGCCTACGAGCAGTACTTC CASSQGSGRAYEQYF
. TRBJ1-4 . TRBV4-3 TGCGCCAGCAGCCAAGGCAGGGGAGATGAAAAACTGTTTTTT CASSQGRGDEKLFF
. TRBJ1-5 . TRBV6-2/TRBV6-3 TGTGCCAGCAGTTACTCGAACTCGGACAGCCTAGATCAGCCCCAGCATTTT CASSYSNSDSLDQPQHF
. TRBJ2-5 . TRBV7-8 TGTGCCAGCAGCTTAGCGGGGGGGCCTCCAGAGACCCAGTACTTC CASSLAGGPPETQYF
TRBD1 TRBJ2-2 few TRBV28 TGTGCCAGCAGTTCCTCCGGGACAGGGTCTTTTACCGGGGAGCTGTTTTTT CASSSSGTGSFTGELFF
. TRBJ2-5 . TRBV27 TGTGCCAGCAGTTCCCGGACAGCCCAAGAGACCCAGTACTTC CASSSRTAQETQYF
. TRBJ2-5 . TRBV3-1/TRBV3-2 TGTGCCAGCAACCTCTACCGGGGGGCGGGAGAGACCCAGTACTTC CASNLYRGAGETQYF